The T cell receptor beta chain described here comes from a study of CD8+CD57+ T cells in acquired aplastic anemia. Study as a whole: DNA from sorted CD4+ and CD8+ cells averaged roughly 3.4 ug.

Genomic DNA constituted the template upon which TCR beta VDJ and CDR3 profiling was performed. MiXCR was run by TCRdb on the reads, yielding one entry per CDR3 protein. The data contain 200,000 to 250,000 distinct CDR3 sequences, around 49% of them singletons. Patients chosen for sequencing had shown CD8+CD57+ cell expansion by flow cytometry. Severe acquired aplastic anemia was present in every patient. There was no therapy given to any patient before the blood sampling took place. Trimming stripped 0 bases from V and 6 bases from J, with 12 bases between. The length of the CDR3 is 15 residues. CDR1 and CDR2 (germline): SGHKS, YYEKEE (reference sequence).

The specimen was sorted CD4+, CD8+, or CD8+CD57+ T cells (not recorded which) from PBMCs. This clonotype was obtained from a human donor with aplastic anemia. The V and J genes are TRBV5-5 and TRBJ1-4; possible D gene TRBD1, 5 bases. CDR3 sequence: CASSLVGAHYEKLFF. For the CDR3, the DNA is TGTGCCAGCAGCTTGGTAGGGGCCCATTATGAAAAACTGTTTTTT.